The sequence of this T cell receptor beta chain was determined in a study of blood T cells in healthy people across ages. CDR3 length: 14 residues. Germline V gene lookup returns CDR1 MRHNA and CDR2 SNTAGT. V was pared by 6 bases and J by 6 bases, with 7 bases of the junction left unmatched. A second PCR of 7 to 11 cycles used a sample-barcoded 5' primer and a J-beta primer mix. TCRdb analysed the 5' RACE reads with MiXCR anew, one entry per CDR3 protein. Found here are around 500,000 distinct CDR3 sequences, about 25% of them singletons; the top ten hold 3% to 4%. Aged roughly 6 to 95, donors were systemically healthy Caucasians from Russia. In addition, the sample was reused for a study of T cells of mothers and their children.

Sequencing was performed on blood. V is TRBV6-4 and J is TRBJ2-2, with TRBD1 matching over 7 bases. This sequence originates from a boy aged 2-15 years in good health. CDR3 amino acids: CASRVGTDAGELFF. In DNA form, the CDR3 reads TGTGCCAGCAGGGTGGGGACAGATGCCGGGGAGCTGTTTTTT.